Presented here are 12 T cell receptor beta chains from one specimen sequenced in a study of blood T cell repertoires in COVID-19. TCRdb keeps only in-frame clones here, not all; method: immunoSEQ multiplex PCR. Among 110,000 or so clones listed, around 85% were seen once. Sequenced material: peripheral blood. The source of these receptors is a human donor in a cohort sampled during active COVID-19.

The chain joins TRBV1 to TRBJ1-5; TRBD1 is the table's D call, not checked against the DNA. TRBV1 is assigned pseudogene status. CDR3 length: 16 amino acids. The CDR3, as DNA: TGCACCAGCAGCCAAGGTGGGGCCAAGGCCAATCAGCCCCAGCATTTT. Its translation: CTSSQGGAKANQPQHF.

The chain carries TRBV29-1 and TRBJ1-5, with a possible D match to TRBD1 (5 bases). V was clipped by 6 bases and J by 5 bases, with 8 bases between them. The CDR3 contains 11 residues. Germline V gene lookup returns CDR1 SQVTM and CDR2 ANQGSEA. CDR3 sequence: CSVGGDQPQHF. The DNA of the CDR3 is TGCAGCGTGGGGGGGGATCAGCCCCAGCATTTT.

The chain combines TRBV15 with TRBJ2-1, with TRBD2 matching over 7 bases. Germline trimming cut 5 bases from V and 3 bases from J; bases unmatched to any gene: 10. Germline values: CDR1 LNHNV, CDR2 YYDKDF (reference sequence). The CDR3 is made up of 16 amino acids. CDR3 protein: CATSPHLAGVYNEQFF. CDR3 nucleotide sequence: TGTGCCACCAGCCCTCATTTGGCGGGGGTCTACAATGAGCAGTTCTTC.

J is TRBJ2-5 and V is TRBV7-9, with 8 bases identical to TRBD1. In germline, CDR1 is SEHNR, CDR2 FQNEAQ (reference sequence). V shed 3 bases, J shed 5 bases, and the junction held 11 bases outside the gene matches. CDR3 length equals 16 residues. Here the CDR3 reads CASSFPGQGKWETQYF. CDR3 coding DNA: TGTGCCAGCAGCTTTCCCGGACAGGGAAAGTGGGAGACCCAGTACTTC.

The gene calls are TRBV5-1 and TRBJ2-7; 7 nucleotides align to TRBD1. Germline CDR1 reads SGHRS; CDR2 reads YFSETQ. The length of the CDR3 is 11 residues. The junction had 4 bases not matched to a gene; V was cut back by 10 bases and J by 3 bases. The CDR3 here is CASRQGYEQYF. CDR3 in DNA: TGCGCCTCCCGACAGGGCTACGAGCAGTACTTC. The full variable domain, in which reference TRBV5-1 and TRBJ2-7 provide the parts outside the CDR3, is KAGVTQTPRYLIKTRGQQVTLSCSPISGHRSVSWYQQTPGQGLQFLFEYFSETQRNKGNFPGRFSGRQFSNSRSEMNVSTLELGDSALYLCASRQGYEQYFGPGTRLTVT.

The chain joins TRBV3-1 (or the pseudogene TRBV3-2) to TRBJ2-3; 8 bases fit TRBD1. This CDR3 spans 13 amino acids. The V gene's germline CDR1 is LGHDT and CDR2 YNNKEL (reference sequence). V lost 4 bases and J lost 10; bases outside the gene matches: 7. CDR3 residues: CASSPLGQGSQYF. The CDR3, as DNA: TGTGCCAGCAGCCCCCTAGGACAGGGTTCGCAGTATTTT.

In DNA form, the CDR3 reads TGTGCCAGTAGTATAGACTGGAGACAGGGTTACAATGAGCAGTTCTTC. Residues: CASSIDWRQGYNEQFF. V and J are TRBV19 and TRBJ2-1, with 7 bases that match TRBD1. Germline V gene sequence: CDR1 LNHDA, CDR2 SQIVND (reference sequence). V shed 0 bases, J shed 4 bases, and the junction held 6 bases outside the gene matches. The CDR3 spans 16 residues.

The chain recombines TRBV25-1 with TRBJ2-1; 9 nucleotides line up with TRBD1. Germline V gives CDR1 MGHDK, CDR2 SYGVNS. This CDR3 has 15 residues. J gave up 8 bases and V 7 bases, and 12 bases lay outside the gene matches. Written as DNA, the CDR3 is TGTGCCAGCAATCTTGCGGGACAGGGTGGCGATGAGCAGTTCTTC. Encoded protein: CASNLAGQGGDEQFF.

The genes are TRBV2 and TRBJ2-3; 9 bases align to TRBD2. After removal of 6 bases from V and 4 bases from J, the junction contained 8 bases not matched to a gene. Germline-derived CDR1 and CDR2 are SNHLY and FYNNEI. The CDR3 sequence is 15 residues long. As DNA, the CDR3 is TGTGCCAGCAGGCGGGCTAGCGGGGAATCAGATACGCAGTATTTT. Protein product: CASRRASGESDTQYF.

As DNA, the CDR3 is TGTGCCAGTAGTACGCCGCAAGAGGGCCAAAGGAGGCAGTATTTT. Protein sequence: CASSTPQEGQRRQYF. V usage is TRBV19 and J usage is TRBJ2-3, with D perhaps matching TRBD2 (5 bases). There are 15 residues in the CDR3. Germline CDR1 and CDR2: LNHDA and SQIVND (reference sequence). Trimming took 4 bases from V and 11 from J, leaving 22 bases between them. The full variable domain, in which reference TRBV19 and TRBJ2-3 provide the parts outside the CDR3, is DGGITQSPKYLFRKEGQNVTLSCEQNLNHDAMYWYRQDPGQGLRLIYYSQIVNDFQKGDIAEGYSVSREKKESFPLTVTSAQKNPTAFYLCASSTPQEGQRRQYFGPGTRLTVL.

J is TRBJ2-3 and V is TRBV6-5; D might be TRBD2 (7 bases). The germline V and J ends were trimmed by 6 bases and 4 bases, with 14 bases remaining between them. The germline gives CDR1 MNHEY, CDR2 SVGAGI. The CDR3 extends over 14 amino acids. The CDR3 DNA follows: TGTGCCAGCAGCCTCCGGGGGGCCTCAGATACGCAGTATTTT. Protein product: CASSLRGASDTQYF.

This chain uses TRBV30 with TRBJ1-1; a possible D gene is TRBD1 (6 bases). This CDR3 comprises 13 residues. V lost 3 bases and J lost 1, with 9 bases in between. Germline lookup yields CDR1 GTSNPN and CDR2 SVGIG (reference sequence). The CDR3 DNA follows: TGTGCCTGGAGGACAGGAAAGAACACTGAAGCTTTCTTT. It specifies CAWRTGKNTEAFF.